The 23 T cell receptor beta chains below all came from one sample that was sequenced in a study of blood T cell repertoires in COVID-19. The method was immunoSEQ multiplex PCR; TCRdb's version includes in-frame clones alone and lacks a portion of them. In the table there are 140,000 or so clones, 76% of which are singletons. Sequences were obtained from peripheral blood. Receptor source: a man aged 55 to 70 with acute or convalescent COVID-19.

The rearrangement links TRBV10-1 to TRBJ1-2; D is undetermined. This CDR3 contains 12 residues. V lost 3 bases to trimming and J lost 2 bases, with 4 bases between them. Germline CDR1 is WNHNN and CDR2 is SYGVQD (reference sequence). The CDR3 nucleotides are TGCGCCAGCAGTGACTCGAACTATGGCTACACCTTC. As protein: CASSDSNYGYTF.

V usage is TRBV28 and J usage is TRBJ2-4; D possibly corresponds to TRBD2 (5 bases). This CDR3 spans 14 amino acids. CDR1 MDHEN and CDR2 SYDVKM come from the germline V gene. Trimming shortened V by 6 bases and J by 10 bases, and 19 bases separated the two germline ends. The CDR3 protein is CASSLSSEGRIQYF. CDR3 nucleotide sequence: TGTGCCAGCAGCCTCAGTTCTGAGGGAAGGATTCAGTACTTC.

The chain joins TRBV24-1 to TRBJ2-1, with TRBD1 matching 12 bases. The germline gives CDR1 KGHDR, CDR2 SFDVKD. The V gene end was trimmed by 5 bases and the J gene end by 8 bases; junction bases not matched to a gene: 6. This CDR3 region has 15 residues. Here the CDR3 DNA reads TGTGCCACCAGTGGGGGACAGGGGGCGAACGATGAGCAGTTCTTC. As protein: CATSGGQGANDEQFF.

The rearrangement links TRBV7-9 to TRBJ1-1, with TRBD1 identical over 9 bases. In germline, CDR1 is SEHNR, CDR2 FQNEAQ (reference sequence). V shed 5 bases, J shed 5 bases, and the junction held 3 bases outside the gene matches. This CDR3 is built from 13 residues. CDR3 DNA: TGTGCCAGCAGCGCACAGGGGGCTACTGAAGCTTTCTTT. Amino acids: CASSAQGATEAFF.

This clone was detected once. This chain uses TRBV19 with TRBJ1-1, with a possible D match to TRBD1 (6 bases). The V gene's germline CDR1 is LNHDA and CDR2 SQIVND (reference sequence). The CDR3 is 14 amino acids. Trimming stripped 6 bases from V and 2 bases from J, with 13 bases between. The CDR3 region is CASRQGQSNTEAFF. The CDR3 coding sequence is TGTGCCAGTAGACAAGGACAGAGTAACACTGAAGCTTTCTTT.

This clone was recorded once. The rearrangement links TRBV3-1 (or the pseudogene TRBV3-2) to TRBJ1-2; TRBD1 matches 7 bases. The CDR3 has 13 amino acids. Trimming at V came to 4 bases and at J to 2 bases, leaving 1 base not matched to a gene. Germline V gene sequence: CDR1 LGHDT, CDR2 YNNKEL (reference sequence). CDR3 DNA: TGTGCCAGCAGCCTACAGGGGAACTATGGCTACACCTTC. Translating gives CASSLQGNYGYTF.

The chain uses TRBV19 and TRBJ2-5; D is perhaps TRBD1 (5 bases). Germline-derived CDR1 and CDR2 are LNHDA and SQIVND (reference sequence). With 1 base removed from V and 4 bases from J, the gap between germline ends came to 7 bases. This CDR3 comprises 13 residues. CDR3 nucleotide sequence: TGTGCCAGTAGTATAGCTAGGGGAGAGACCCAGTACTTC. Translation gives CASSIARGETQYF.

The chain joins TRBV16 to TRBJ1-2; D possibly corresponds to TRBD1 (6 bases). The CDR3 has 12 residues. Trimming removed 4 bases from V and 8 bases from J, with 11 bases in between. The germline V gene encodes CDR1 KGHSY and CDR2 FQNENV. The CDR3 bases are TGTGCCAGCAGCCTTGACCAGGGGGGCTACACCTTC. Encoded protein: CASSLDQGGYTF.

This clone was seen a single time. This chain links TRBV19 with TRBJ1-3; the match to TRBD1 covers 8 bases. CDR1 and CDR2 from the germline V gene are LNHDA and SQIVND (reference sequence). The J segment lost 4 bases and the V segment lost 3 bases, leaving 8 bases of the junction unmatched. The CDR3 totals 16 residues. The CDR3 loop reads CASSIFPTGAGNTIYF. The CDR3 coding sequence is TGTGCCAGTAGTATTTTCCCGACAGGGGCCGGAAACACCATATATTTT.

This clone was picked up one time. CDR3 sequence reads: CAWSPFGQGNYGYTF. The CDR3 nucleotides read TGTGCCTGGAGTCCCTTTGGGCAGGGGAACTATGGCTACACCTTC. This sequence joins TRBV30 and TRBJ1-2; TRBD1 might be the D (6 bases). CDR3 length: 15 residues. The germline V gene has CDR1 GTSNPN and CDR2 SVGIG (reference sequence). V lost 2 bases to trimming and J lost 2 bases, with 15 bases between them.

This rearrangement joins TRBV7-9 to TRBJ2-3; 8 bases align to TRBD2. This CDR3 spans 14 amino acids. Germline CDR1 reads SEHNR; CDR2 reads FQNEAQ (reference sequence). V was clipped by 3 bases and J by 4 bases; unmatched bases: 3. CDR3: CASSFDGGADTQYF. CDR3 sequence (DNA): TGTGCCAGCAGCTTTGACGGGGGGGCAGATACGCAGTATTTT.

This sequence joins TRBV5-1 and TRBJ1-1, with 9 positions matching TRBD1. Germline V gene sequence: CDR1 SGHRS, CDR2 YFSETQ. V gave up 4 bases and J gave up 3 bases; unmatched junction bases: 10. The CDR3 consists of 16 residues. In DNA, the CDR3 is TGCGCCAGCAGCCGGGGACAGGGTTTGGGGTACACTGAAGCTTTCTTT. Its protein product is CASSRGQGLGYTEAFF.

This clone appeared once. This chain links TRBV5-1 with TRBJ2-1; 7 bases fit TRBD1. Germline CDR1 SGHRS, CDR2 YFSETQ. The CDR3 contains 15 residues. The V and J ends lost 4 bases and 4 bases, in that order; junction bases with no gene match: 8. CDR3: CASSGTDGIYNEQFF. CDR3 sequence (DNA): TGCGCCAGCAGCGGGACAGACGGAATTTACAATGAGCAGTTCTTC.

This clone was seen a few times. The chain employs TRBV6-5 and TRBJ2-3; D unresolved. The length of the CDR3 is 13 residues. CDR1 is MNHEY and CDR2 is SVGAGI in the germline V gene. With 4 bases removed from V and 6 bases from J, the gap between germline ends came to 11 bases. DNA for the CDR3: TGTGCCAGCAGTTTCGTCGCCCGGGATACGCAGTATTTT. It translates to CASSFVARDTQYF.

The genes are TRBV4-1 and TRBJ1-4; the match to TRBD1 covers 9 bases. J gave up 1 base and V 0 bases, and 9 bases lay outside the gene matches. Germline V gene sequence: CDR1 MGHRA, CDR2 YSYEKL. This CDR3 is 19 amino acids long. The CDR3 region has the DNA TGCGCCAGCAGCCAAGATCCCGGGACAGGGAGGAGAACTAATGAAAAACTGTTTTTT. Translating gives CASSQDPGTGRRTNEKLFF.

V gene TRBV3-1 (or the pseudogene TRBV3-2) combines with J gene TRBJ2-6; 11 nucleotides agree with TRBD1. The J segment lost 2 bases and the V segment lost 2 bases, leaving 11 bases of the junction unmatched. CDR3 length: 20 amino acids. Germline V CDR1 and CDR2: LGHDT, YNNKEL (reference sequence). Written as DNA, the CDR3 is TGTGCCAGCAGCCAATTGCCGGGACAGGGGGAAGGGGCTGGGGCCAACGTCCTGACTTTC. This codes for CASSQLPGQGEGAGANVLTF.

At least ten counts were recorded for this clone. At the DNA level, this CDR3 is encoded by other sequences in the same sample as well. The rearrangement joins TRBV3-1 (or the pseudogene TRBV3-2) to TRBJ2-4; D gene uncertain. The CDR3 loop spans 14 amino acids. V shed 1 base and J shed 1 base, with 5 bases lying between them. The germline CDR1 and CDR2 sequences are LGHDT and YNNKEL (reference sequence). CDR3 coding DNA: TGTGCCAGCAGCCAAGCCCGGGCCAAAAACATTCAGTACTTC. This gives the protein CASSQARAKNIQYF.

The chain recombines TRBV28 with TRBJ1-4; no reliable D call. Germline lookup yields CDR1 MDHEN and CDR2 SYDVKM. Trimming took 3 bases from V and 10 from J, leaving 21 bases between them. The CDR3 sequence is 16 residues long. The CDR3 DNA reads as TGTGCCAGCAGTTTGGGAATGCGTGGTGGAGGAGGAAAACTGTTTTTT. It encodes CASSLGMRGGGGKLFF.

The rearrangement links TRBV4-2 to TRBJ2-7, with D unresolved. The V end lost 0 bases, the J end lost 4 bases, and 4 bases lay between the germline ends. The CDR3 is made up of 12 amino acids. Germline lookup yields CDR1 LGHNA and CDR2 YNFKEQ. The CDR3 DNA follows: TGTGCCAGCAGCCAAGATAGATACGAGCAGTACTTC. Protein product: CASSQDRYEQYF.

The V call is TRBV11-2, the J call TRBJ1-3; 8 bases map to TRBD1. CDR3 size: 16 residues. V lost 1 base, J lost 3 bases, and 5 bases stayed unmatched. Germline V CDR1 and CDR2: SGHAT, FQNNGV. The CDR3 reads CASSLARTGSGNTIYF. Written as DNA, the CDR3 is TGTGCCAGCAGCTTAGCCCGGACAGGGAGTGGAAACACCATATATTTT.

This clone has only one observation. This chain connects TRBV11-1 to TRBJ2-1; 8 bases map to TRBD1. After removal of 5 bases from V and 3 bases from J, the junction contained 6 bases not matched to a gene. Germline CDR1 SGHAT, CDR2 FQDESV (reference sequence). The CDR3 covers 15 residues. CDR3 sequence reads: CASSLGQGRYNEQFF. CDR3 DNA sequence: TGTGCCAGCAGCCTAGGACAGGGTCGCTACAATGAGCAGTTCTTC.

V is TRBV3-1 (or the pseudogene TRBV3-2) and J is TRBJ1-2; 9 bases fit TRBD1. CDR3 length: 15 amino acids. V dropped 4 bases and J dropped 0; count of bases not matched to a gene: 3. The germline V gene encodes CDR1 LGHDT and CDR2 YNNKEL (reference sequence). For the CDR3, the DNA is TGTGCCAGCAGCCGCGGACAGGGGCCTAACTATGGCTACACCTTC. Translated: CASSRGQGPNYGYTF.

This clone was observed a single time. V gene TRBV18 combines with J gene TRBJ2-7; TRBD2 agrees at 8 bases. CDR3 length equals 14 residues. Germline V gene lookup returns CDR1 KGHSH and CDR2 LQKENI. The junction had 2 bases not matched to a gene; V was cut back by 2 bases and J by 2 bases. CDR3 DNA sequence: TGTGCCAGCTCACCAACGGGAGGGACCTACGAGCAGTACTTC. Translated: CASSPTGGTYEQYF.